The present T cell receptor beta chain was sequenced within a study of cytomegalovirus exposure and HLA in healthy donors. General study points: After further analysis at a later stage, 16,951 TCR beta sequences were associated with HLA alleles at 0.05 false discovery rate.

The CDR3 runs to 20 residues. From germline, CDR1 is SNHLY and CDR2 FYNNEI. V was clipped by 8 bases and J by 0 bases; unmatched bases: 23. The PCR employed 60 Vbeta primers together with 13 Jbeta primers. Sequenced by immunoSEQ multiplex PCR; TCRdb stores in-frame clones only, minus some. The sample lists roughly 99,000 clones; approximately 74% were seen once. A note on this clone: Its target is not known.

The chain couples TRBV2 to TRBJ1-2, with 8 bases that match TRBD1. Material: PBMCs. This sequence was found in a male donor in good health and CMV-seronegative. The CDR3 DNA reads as TGTGCCAGCGCCCGACAGGGGATTTTCTCGGACGTCCAGACTAACTATGGCTACACCTTC. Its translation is CASARQGIFSDVQTNYGYTF.